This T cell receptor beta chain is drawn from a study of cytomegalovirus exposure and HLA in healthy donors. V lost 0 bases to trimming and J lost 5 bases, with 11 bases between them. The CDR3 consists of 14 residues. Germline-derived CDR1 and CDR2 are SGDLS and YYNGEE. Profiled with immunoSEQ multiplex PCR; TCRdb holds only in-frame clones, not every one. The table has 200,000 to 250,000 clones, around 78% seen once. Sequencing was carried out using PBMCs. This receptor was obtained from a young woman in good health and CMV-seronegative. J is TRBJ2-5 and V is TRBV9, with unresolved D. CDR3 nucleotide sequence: TGTGCCAGCAGCGTAGGGGGTGATTCGGAGACCCAGTACTTC. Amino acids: CASSVGGDSETQYF. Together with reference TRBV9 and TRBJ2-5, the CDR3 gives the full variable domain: DSGVTQTPKHLITATGQRVTLRCSPRSGDLSVYWYQQSLDQGLQFLIQYYNGEERAKGNILERFSAQQFPDLHSELNLSSLELGDSALYFCASSVGGDSETQYFGPGTRLLVL.